This is a list of T cell receptor beta chains from one sample in a study of blood T cells in healthy people across ages. Via MiXCR, TCRdb re-called the 5' RACE reads, giving one row per CDR3 protein. The sample lists more than 1,400,000 distinct CDR3 sequences, roughly 40% occurring once. Sequenced material: blood. The receptors were gathered from a woman between 18 and 29 years old in good health. The CDR3 runs from the conserved cysteine through the conserved F or W. D genes are given only for firm matches. Rows give clone size only sometimes, using once, few, many, or a class for an expanded clone.

DNA: TGTGCCAGCAGCTTGGGAAGCCCCCATAGCTACGAGCAGTACTTC
CDR3: CASSLGSPHSYEQYF
size: few
V: TRBV5-4
J: TRBJ2-7
D: NA

DNA: TGTGCCGCAAATGGCATAGCGTTCTCCTACAATGAGCAGTTCTTC
CDR3: CAANGIAFSYNEQFF
size: NA
V: TRBV6-2/TRBV6-3
J: TRBJ2-1
D: NA

DNA: TGCGCCAGCAGTGAAATGGGACAGAATTCACCCCTCCACTTT
CDR3: CASSEMGQNSPLHF
size: NA
V: TRBV10-1
J: TRBJ1-6
D: TRBD1

DNA: TGTGCCATCAGTGAGTCGGAACTAGCGGGGGTAGAGACCCAGTACTTC
CDR3: CAISESELAGVETQYF
size: few
V: TRBV10-3
J: TRBJ2-5
D: TRBD2

DNA: TGTGCCAGCAGCCGGGACAGCAGGAATCAGCCCCAGCATTTT
CDR3: CASSRDSRNQPQHF
size: few
V: TRBV4-2
J: TRBJ1-5
D: TRBD1

DNA: TGTGCCAGCAGTTTCCCTTTCGGGACTAGCGTTCGGGAGACCCAGTACTTC
CDR3: CASSFPFGTSVRETQYF
size: few
V: TRBV12-3/TRBV12-4
J: TRBJ2-5
D: TRBD2

DNA: TGCAGTGCTAGAGGCGATGCTGGTGTCGGCTACACCTTC
CDR3: CSARGDAGVGYTF
size: NA
V: TRBV20-1
J: TRBJ1-2
D: NA

DNA: TGCAGTGCTTACTTCCGACAGGGAATGAGGAATGAGCAGTTCTTC
CDR3: CSAYFRQGMRNEQFF
size: few
V: TRBV20-1
J: TRBJ2-1
D: TRBD1

DNA: TGTGCCAGCAGCGTATCGACGGGAGAAGGGCAAGAGACCCAGTACTTC
CDR3: CASSVSTGEGQETQYF
size: NA
V: TRBV7-2
J: TRBJ2-5
D: NA

DNA: TGTGCCAGCAGCCAAGATCCAGAGCGGCCCTCCTACGAGCAGTACTTC
CDR3: CASSQDPERPSYEQYF
size: few
V: TRBV3-1
J: TRBJ2-7
D: NA

DNA: TGCAGTGCTAGCGGCAGGTTCTACAATGAGCAGTTCTTC
CDR3: CSASGRFYNEQFF
size: few
V: TRBV20-1
J: TRBJ2-1
D: NA

DNA: TGTGCCACCAGCAGTAGGGGACAGGGCTCGTCTGGCTACACCTTC
CDR3: CATSSRGQGSSGYTF
size: few
V: TRBV15
J: TRBJ1-2
D: TRBD1

DNA: TGTGCCAGCAGTCCACAAGTCCTGCTTCGCGGATGGAAGCAGTACTTC
CDR3: CASSPQVLLRGWKQYF
size: few
V: TRBV27
J: TRBJ2-7
D: NA

DNA: TGTGCCTGGGGCCGGGTTTCCTACGAGCAGTACTTC
CDR3: CAWGRVSYEQYF
size: NA
V: TRBV30
J: TRBJ2-7
D: NA

DNA: TGCGCCAGCAGCTTGGGACGGACCTCCTACGAGCAGTACTTC
CDR3: CASSLGRTSYEQYF
size: many
V: TRBV5-1
J: TRBJ2-7
D: NA

DNA: TGTGCCAGCAGCCCTCAGGGACGGTTCACTGAAGCTTTCTTT
CDR3: CASSPQGRFTEAFF
size: NA
V: TRBV7-9
J: TRBJ1-1
D: NA

DNA: TGTGCCAGCAGCGTAGATCTAGATCAGCCCCAGCATTTT
CDR3: CASSVDLDQPQHF
size: few
V: TRBV9
J: TRBJ1-5
D: NA